This T cell receptor beta chain was recorded in a study of blood T cell repertoires in COVID-19. Across the study: The United States, Italy and Spain were the sources of the acute and convalescent COVID-19 samples. PBMCs, B-cell-depleted T cells, or T cells were the source of the cDNA or gDNA that made up the material.

V was shortened by 4 bases and J by 8 bases, with 21 bases between the two germline ends. Germline loops: CDR1 MNHEY, CDR2 SVGAGI. The CDR3 extends over 16 amino acids. In the authors' workflow: Amplifying reference gene primers gave estimates of nucleated cell counts. The repertoire was sequenced with immunoSEQ multiplex PCR; TCRdb's copy has only in-frame clones and lacks some. V, J and clone size reflect that table, while D and trimming were determined from the DNA. The table lists around 100,000 clones, about 84% of them singletons. The clonotype was recovered from a man in his fifties with acute or convalescent COVID-19. The rearrangement links TRBV6-5 to TRBJ2-1, with a possible D match to TRBD2 (7 bases). The sequenced material came from peripheral blood. The CDR3 nucleotides read TGTGCCAGCAGTTTGATGGGGGGGCCAGCGTACCATGAGCAGTTCTTC. This codes for CASSLMGGPAYHEQFF.